Each of the 23 T cell receptor beta chains below was sequenced from the same sample in a study of T-cell reconstitution after alpha-beta-depleted transplantation in children. During its preparation, the TCRbeta library received unique molecular identifiers. TCRdb reprocessed the PCR reads via MiXCR and lists one record per CDR3 protein. The table lists around 440,000 distinct CDR3 sequences, around 15% of them singletons, with approximately 29% in the top ten. The sample here was PBMCs, mostly from graft donor cells, taken 360 days after TCRalphabeta/CD19-depleted stem cell transplant. All receptors come from a boy under two years old who had a stem cell transplant for Wiskott-Aldrich syndrome, so the T cells may come from the graft donor.

This clonotype has only a few counts. The chain carries TRBV7-2 and TRBJ1-2; D not resolved. This CDR3 has 14 amino acids. Looked up from germline, CDR1 is SGHTA and CDR2 is FQGNSA. V was cut by 4 bases and J by 3 bases, with 12 bases left in between. The CDR3 is CASSSGGKDYGYTF. The CDR3 nucleotides are TGTGCCAGCAGCTCCGGCGGGAAGGACTATGGCTACACCTTC.

In its sample, this clonotype was seen a few times. This chain connects TRBV7-9 to TRBJ1-5, with TRBD1 matching over 7 bases. Looked up from germline, CDR1 is SEHNR and CDR2 is FQNEAQ (reference sequence). With 5 bases clipped from V and 4 bases from J, the junction kept 5 bases outside the gene matches. The CDR3 length is 14 residues. The CDR3 is CASSPGGLNQPQHF. The CDR3 DNA reads as TGTGCCAGCAGCCCAGGGGGTCTGAATCAGCCCCAGCATTTT.

V and J are TRBV12-3 or TRBV12-4 and TRBJ2-7, with 7 nucleotides matching TRBD2. The CDR3 totals 15 residues. V dropped 5 bases and J dropped 4; count of bases not matched to a gene: 11. Here the CDR3 reads CASSTPGLPRYEQYF. CDR3 bases: TGTGCCAGCAGTACCCCGGGACTACCCCGGTACGAGCAGTACTTC.

DNA for the CDR3: TGTGCCAGCAGCCTAACTCCAACAGAAAAACTGTTTTTT. Protein sequence: CASSLTPTEKLFF. The chain uses TRBV7-9 and TRBJ1-4; D is unclear. The V and J ends lost 5 bases and 8 bases respectively, with 12 bases between them. Germline CDR1 SEHNR, CDR2 FQNEAQ (reference sequence). The CDR3 has 13 amino acids.

The chain has TRBV24-1 and TRBJ2-1; TRBD2 matches at 10 bases. Germline V gene sequence: CDR1 KGHDR, CDR2 SFDVKD. The CDR3 sequence is 15 residues long. Trimming removed 3 bases from V and 4 bases from J; junction bases left unmatched: 2. The CDR3 DNA reads TGTGCCACCAGTGATAGCGGGAGGGCGTACAATGAGCAGTTCTTC. It encodes CATSDSGRAYNEQFF.

This clonotype has only a few counts. The chain combines TRBV12-3 or TRBV12-4 with TRBJ2-1; 10 bases map to TRBD1. The CDR3 contains 16 residues. V shed 10 bases, J shed 0 bases, and the junction held 9 bases outside the gene matches. The CDR3 nucleotides read TGTGCCACCAGACAGGGGGCCACGAGCTCCTACAATGAGCAGTTCTTC. Amino acid sequence: CATRQGATSSYNEQFF.

This clonotype occurred a few times. This chain uses TRBV5-6 with TRBJ1-2; D uncertain. Trimming stripped 0 bases from V and 3 bases from J, with 9 bases between. Germline CDR1 reads SGHDT; CDR2 reads YYEEEE. CDR3 length: 14 amino acids. The DNA for the CDR3 is TGTGCCAGCAGCTTGGAGTACAAGGACTATGGCTACACCTTC. This codes for CASSLEYKDYGYTF.

In this sample, this clonotype turned up a few times. This chain uses TRBV19 with TRBJ1-1, with 9 bases that match TRBD1. Per germline, CDR1 LNHDA and CDR2 SQIVND (reference sequence). This CDR3 contains 15 residues. V dropped 6 bases and J dropped 3; count of bases not matched to a gene: 8. CDR3 sequence: CASSRTGVVDTEAFF. Written as DNA, the CDR3 is TGTGCCAGTAGCCGGACAGGGGTAGTCGACACTGAAGCTTTCTTT.

This clonotype was observed a few times. The CDR3 bases are TGTGCCAGCAGTCTCAGACAGTACTACGAGCAGTACTTC. This gives the protein CASSLRQYYEQYF. The chain joins TRBV27 to TRBJ2-7; D is possibly TRBD1 (5 bases). Germline loops: CDR1 MNHEY, CDR2 SMNVEV (reference sequence). The CDR3 sequence is 13 residues long. V lost 5 bases, J lost 3 bases, and 11 bases lay in between.

About this clonotype: Relative to the germline gene, one junction end is altered; a read error may explain this. The chain links TRBV18 to TRBJ2-1; no clear D. The CDR3 consists of 14 residues. The germline CDR1 and CDR2 sequences are KGHSH and LQKENI. The CDR3 DNA sequence: TGTGCCAGCTCACTTCGAGACTCCCACAATGAGCAGTTCTTC. Protein: CASSLRDSHNEQFF.

The chain employs TRBV5-8 and TRBJ2-1; weak D call: TRBD1 (6 bases). V lost 2 bases to trimming and J lost 5 bases, with 17 bases between them. The CDR3 totals 16 residues. Germline V lookup: CDR1 SGHTS, CDR2 YDEGEE. The CDR3 loop reads CASSFNPQGRHNEQFF. CDR3 sequence (DNA): TGTGCCAGCAGCTTCAACCCACAGGGAAGGCACAATGAGCAGTTCTTC.

This clonotype was picked up a small number of times. The chain links TRBV5-1 to TRBJ2-7; 12 bases match TRBD2. The CDR3 has 17 amino acids. Trimming at V came to 3 bases and at J to 1 base, leaving 8 bases not matched to a gene. The germline gives CDR1 SGHRS, CDR2 YFSETQ. CDR3 nucleotide sequence: TGCGCCAGCAGCTACGGACTAGCGGGACTTTTGTCCTACGAGCAGTACTTC. Encoded protein: CASSYGLAGLLSYEQYF. Filled out from reference TRBV5-1 and TRBJ2-7, the complete variable domain reads KAGVTQTPRYLIKTRGQQVTLSCSPISGHRSVSWYQQTPGQGLQFLFEYFSETQRNKGNFPGRFSGRQFSNSRSEMNVSTLELGDSALYLCASSYGLAGLLSYEQYFGPGTRLTVT.

The rearrangement links TRBV6-5 to TRBJ2-7; 9 nucleotides line up with TRBD1. Germline V lookup: CDR1 MNHEY, CDR2 SVGAGI. The length of the CDR3 is 17 residues. Trimming removed 2 bases from V and 0 bases from J; junction bases left unmatched: 8. For the CDR3, the DNA is TGTGCCAGCAGTTACGGGGGGGACAGGGTGAGCTCCTACGAGCAGTACTTC. As protein: CASSYGGDRVSSYEQYF.

V usage is TRBV2 and J usage is TRBJ2-5; no firm D call. Germline V gene sequence: CDR1 SNHLY, CDR2 FYNNEI. This CDR3 comprises 11 residues. The V end was cut by 8 bases, the J end by 1 base, with 5 bases between. The CDR3 is CASASQETQYF. CDR3 coding DNA: TGTGCCAGCGCGAGCCAAGAGACCCAGTACTTC.

In its sample, this clonotype was seen many times. The chain combines TRBV7-8 with TRBJ2-3; 7 bases map to TRBD1. The CDR3 is made up of 16 amino acids. The V gene end was trimmed by 5 bases and the J gene end by 2 bases; junction bases not matched to a gene: 10. Germline V gene data show CDR1 as SGHVS and CDR2 as FQNEAQ. The CDR3 DNA reads TGTGCCAGCAGCCTCCGGGACAGAGGTCTCACAGATACGCAGTATTTT. Its protein is CASSLRDRGLTDTQYF.

This clonotype came up a few times. The rearrangement uses TRBV6-1 and TRBJ2-5; maybe TRBD1 (8 bases). Germline CDR1 and CDR2: MNHNS and SASEGT. This CDR3 is 14 amino acids long. V was cut by 2 bases and J by 4 bases, with 11 bases left in between. The CDR3 nucleotides are TGTGCCAGCAGTGAAAACAGGGGGGGAGAGACCCAGTACTTC. Translation gives CASSENRGGETQYF.

The sample holds a few counts of this clonotype. The gene calls are TRBV24-1 and TRBJ2-5, with TRBD2 matching over 11 bases. V was clipped by 2 bases and J by 5 bases; unmatched bases: 6. The germline V gene encodes CDR1 KGHDR and CDR2 SFDVKD. CDR3 length equals 16 residues. The CDR3 loop is CATSDYPSGRYETQYF. Written as DNA, the CDR3 is TGTGCCACCAGTGATTATCCTAGCGGGAGGTACGAGACCCAGTACTTC.

The rearrangement links TRBV12-3 or TRBV12-4 to TRBJ2-2; D is ambiguous. The ends were cut back, 2 bases at V and 6 bases at J, with 7 bases in the middle. The CDR3 extends over 13 amino acids. The CDR3 DNA reads as TGTGCCAGCAGTTTAATCTGGGCCGGGGAGCTGTTTTTT. Amino acid sequence: CASSLIWAGELFF.

V usage is TRBV18 and J usage is TRBJ2-3; no definite D call. V was cut by 3 bases and J by 2 bases, with 15 bases left in between. This CDR3 region has 16 residues. Germline values: CDR1 KGHSH, CDR2 LQKENI. The CDR3 sequence is CASSPIIPGHTDTQYF. The CDR3 region has the DNA TGTGCCAGCTCACCCATTATTCCGGGTCACACAGATACGCAGTATTTT.

This clonotype was counted only a few times. The CDR3 loop is CASRKPGELFF. The CDR3, as DNA: TGTGCCAGCAGAAAACCCGGGGAGCTGTTTTTT. This chain links TRBV6-2 or TRBV6-3 with TRBJ2-2; D remains ambiguous. The CDR3 totals 11 residues. Germline CDR1 and CDR2: MNHEY and SVGEGT. Between the trimmed V and J ends, which lost 6 bases and 6 bases, there was a span of 5 bases.

The chain combines TRBV13 with TRBJ2-3; perhaps D is TRBD1 or TRBD2 (5 bases each). The CDR3 consists of 15 residues. Trimming took off 5 bases at V and 3 bases at J, with 15 bases between the two ends. Germline-derived CDR1 and CDR2 are PRHDT and FYEKMQ (reference sequence). For the CDR3, the DNA is TGTGCCAGCAGCCAGGAGGACATTGTTACAGATACGCAGTATTTT. Translation: CASSQEDIVTDTQYF.

This clonotype has only a few counts. The chain carries TRBV15 and TRBJ2-1; no clear D. Germline CDR1 and CDR2: LNHNV and YYDKDF (reference sequence). V shed 0 bases and J shed 5 bases, with 5 bases lying between them. The CDR3 loop spans 13 amino acids. This CDR3 is CATSRDGDNEQFF. As DNA, the CDR3 is TGTGCCACCAGCAGAGATGGAGACAATGAGCAGTTCTTC. Drawing the rest from reference TRBV15 and TRBJ2-1, the complete variable domain is DAMVIQNPRYQVTQFGKPVTLSCSQTLNHNVMYWYQQKSSQAPKLLFHYYDKDFNNEADTPDNFQSRRPNTSFCFLDIRSPGLGDTAMYLCATSRDGDNEQFFGPGTRLTVL.

CDR3 in amino acids: CASSEEVTDTQYF. CDR3 sequence (DNA): TGTGCCAGCAGTGAGGAAGTAACAGATACGCAGTATTTT. The chain is built from TRBV6-4 and TRBJ2-3; D remains unclear. V gave up 3 bases and J gave up 3 bases, with 7 bases separating them. The CDR3 loop spans 13 amino acids. Germline CDR1 is MRHNA and CDR2 is SNTAGT.